This TCR beta chain was recorded in a study of cytomegalovirus exposure and HLA in healthy donors. This clone was observed a few times. Its cognate antigen is unknown. General study findings and limits: The study dropped some indistinguishable V segments, TRBV6-2 and TRBV6-3 among them. Later analysis associated a missense DCLRE1C variant with TCR beta V- and J-gene trimming. In a later analysis, at a false discovery rate of 0.05, 15,000 to 20,000 TCR beta sequences were associated with HLA alleles.

Healthy bone marrow donors formed the donor group. PCR amplification relied on 60 Vbeta primers (plus 13 Jbeta primers). Sequencing was performed with immunoSEQ multiplex PCR; in TCRdb, only in-frame clones are kept and a portion is missing. This table holds approximately 140,000 clones, 75% to 85% found once. CDR1 and CDR2 from the germline V gene are LGHNA and YSLEER. V was clipped by 3 bases and J by 6 bases, with 14 bases between them. This CDR3 is 14 amino acids long. This chain connects TRBV4-3 to TRBJ1-1; D perhaps matches TRBD1 (6 bases). The sequenced sample was PBMCs. This TCR was recovered from a female donor in good health and CMV-seronegative. The CDR3: CASSQVTGGPEAFF. CDR3 coding DNA: TGCGCCAGCAGCCAGGTTACGGGGGGGCCTGAAGCTTTCTTT.